The 21 T cell receptor beta chains below all came from one sample that was sequenced in a study of T cell repertoires in cytomegalovirus infection. In TCRdb, the reads were re-called with MiXCR into one record per CDR3 protein. The sample contains approximately 120,000 distinct CDR3 sequences, roughly a third of which appear only once. These receptors are not linked to any known antigen. The sample here was CD8+ T cells from cultured PBMCs, taken from culture after CMV antigen stimulation. These receptors were collected from a human donor in good health (CMV status not recorded). Some clones in this sample may be carry-over from other donors' samples.

This clonotype was found a few times. J is TRBJ2-7 and V is TRBV2; D is uncertain. Trimming removed 6 bases at V and 6 bases at J, with 18 bases between. Germline CDR1 is SNHLY and CDR2 is FYNNEI. There are 14 residues in the CDR3. The CDR3 loop is CASSPQGRGSEQYF. For the CDR3, the DNA is TGTGCCAGCAGCCCCCAAGGGCGTGGAAGCGAGCAGTACTTC.

The genes are TRBV7-2 and TRBJ2-1, with 12 bases matching TRBD2. The V and J ends lost 3 bases and 7 bases, in that order; junction bases with no gene match: 7. The V gene's germline CDR1 is SGHTA and CDR2 FQGNSA. CDR3 size: 16 residues. CDR3 DNA: TGTGCCAGCAGCTTGCACTCTAGCGGGGGGGGTAATGAGCAGTTCTTC. It specifies CASSLHSSGGGNEQFF.

In this sample, this clonotype turned up a few times. The V call is TRBV7-9, the J call TRBJ1-1; 7 nucleotides align to TRBD1. This CDR3 comprises 18 residues. With V trimmed by 2 bases and J by 0 bases, 12 bases remained unmatched. Germline CDR1 reads SEHNR; CDR2 reads FQNEAQ (reference sequence). The CDR3 reads CASSLFPRQGSMNTEAFF. CDR3 sequence (DNA): TGTGCCAGCAGCTTATTCCCGCGACAGGGCTCCATGAACACTGAAGCTTTCTTT.

This clonotype was seen at least ten times. V and J are TRBV28 and TRBJ1-4, with D possibly being TRBD1 (6 bases). CDR3 length equals 16 residues. The germline V and J ends were trimmed by 3 bases and 6 bases, with 17 bases remaining between them. Germline CDR1 and CDR2: MDHEN and SYDVKM. CDR3 in amino acids: CASSFGQFISDEKLFF. Written as DNA, the CDR3 is TGTGCCAGCAGTTTCGGACAGTTCATCTCAGATGAAAAACTGTTTTTT.

V gene TRBV7-6 combines with J gene TRBJ2-1; 8 nucleotides agree with TRBD2. Germline V gene data show CDR1 as SGHVS and CDR2 as FNYEAQ. The CDR3 spans 15 residues. With V trimmed by 2 bases and J by 4 bases, 4 bases remained unmatched. The CDR3 region has the DNA TGTGCCAGCAGCTTATGGTTAGCGGGATACAATGAGCAGTTCTTC. Its protein is CASSLWLAGYNEQFF.

This chain connects TRBV27 to TRBJ2-7, with TRBD1 matching over 9 bases. The CDR3 covers 15 residues. Losses at the gene ends were 2 bases for V and 1 base for J; bases not matched to a gene: 3. Germline V gene lookup returns CDR1 MNHEY and CDR2 SMNVEV (reference sequence). The CDR3 nucleotides read TGTGCCAGCAGTTTAATCGGGACAGGGTCCTACGAGCAGTACTTC. This sequence encodes CASSLIGTGSYEQYF.

This clonotype was recorded many times. The chain joins TRBV7-2 to TRBJ2-1, with 11 bases lining up with TRBD2. Trimming at V came to 5 bases and at J to 5 bases, leaving 5 bases not matched to a gene. This CDR3 is built from 15 residues. Germline V gene sequence: CDR1 SGHTA, CDR2 FQGNSA. In nucleotides, the CDR3 is TGTGCCAGCAGCCAGACTAGCGGGGACCACAATGAGCAGTTCTTC. Translation: CASSQTSGDHNEQFF.

The chain links TRBV28 to TRBJ2-1, with D hard to call. Germline CDR1 MDHEN, CDR2 SYDVKM. The CDR3 loop spans 16 amino acids. The V end lost 5 bases, the J end lost 0 bases, and 14 bases lay between the germline ends. The CDR3 here is CASSPIWENSYNEQFF. In DNA, the CDR3 is TGTGCCAGCAGTCCTATATGGGAAAACTCCTACAATGAGCAGTTCTTC.

Only a few counts were recorded for this clonotype. The CDR3 loop reads CAISGLGDPTGGEQFF. The DNA for the CDR3 is TGTGCCATCAGTGGACTAGGGGACCCCACCGGAGGGGAGCAGTTCTTC. This chain joins TRBV10-3 and TRBJ2-1, with D tentatively TRBD2 (6 bases). CDR1 ENHRY and CDR2 SYGVKD come from the germline V gene. Trimming removed 4 bases from V and 10 bases from J, with 23 bases in between. CDR3 size: 16 residues.

This clonotype showed up many times. V usage is TRBV7-2 and J usage is TRBJ2-7; D gene unclear. V dropped 5 bases and J dropped 7 bases, with 15 bases sitting between them. Germline V gives CDR1 SGHTA, CDR2 FQGNSA. The CDR3 sequence is 13 residues long. The CDR3 bases are TGTGCCAGCAGCCCAGAGAACCGGTTGGAGCAGTACTTC. Amino acids: CASSPENRLEQYF.

On this clonotype itself: Germline and junction disagree at one end, which may indicate a read error. The chain joins TRBV4-1 to TRBJ2-7; D call uncertain. The CDR3 is 13 residues long. The germline gives CDR1 MGHRA, CDR2 YSYEKL. The CDR3 DNA reads TGTGCCAGCAGCCAAGGTGCCGGCAGCGAGCAGTACTTC. Translation: CASSQGAGSEQYF.

This clonotype occurred many times. The chain couples TRBV7-2 to TRBJ2-5, with 8 bases identical to TRBD2. Germline V lookup: CDR1 SGHTA, CDR2 FQGNSA. Trimming removed 2 bases from V and 2 bases from J; junction bases left unmatched: 4. The CDR3 consists of 15 residues. The CDR3 DNA reads as TGTGCCAGCAGCTTATCGGCGGGGGGTCAAGAGACCCAGTACTTC. It encodes CASSLSAGGQETQYF.

A remark on this clonotype: An end of the junction differs from the germline gene, which may be a read error. The chain combines TRBV20-1 with TRBJ1-1; D unresolved. The length of the CDR3 is 11 residues. Germline values: CDR1 DFQATT, CDR2 SNEGSKA (reference sequence). The CDR3 sequence: CSARERSGDWF. Here the CDR3 DNA reads TGCAGTGCTAGAGAGAGATCGGGCGATTGGTTT.

The sample holds a few counts of this clonotype. The chain couples TRBV7-3 to TRBJ2-1; D may correspond to TRBD1 or TRBD2 (6 bases each). The CDR3 loop spans 13 amino acids. V was trimmed by 4 bases and J by 8 bases, leaving 12 bases between them. CDR1 and CDR2 from the germline V gene are SGHTA and FQGTGA. CDR3 loop: CASSSEGGDEQFF. CDR3 in DNA: TGTGCCAGCAGCTCCGAGGGGGGCGATGAGCAGTTCTTC.

The genes are TRBV5-1 and TRBJ1-1; D gene ambiguous. Germline-derived CDR1 and CDR2 are SGHRS and YFSETQ. This CDR3 contains 13 residues. V lost 3 bases to trimming and J lost 2 bases, with 8 bases between them. As DNA, the CDR3 is TGCGCCAGCAGCTGGCAGACCAACACTGAAGCTTTCTTT. Its translation: CASSWQTNTEAFF.

The chain links TRBV7-8 to TRBJ2-2; D perhaps matches TRBD2 (5 bases). The CDR3 is 18 amino acids. Germline V gene lookup returns CDR1 SGHVS and CDR2 FQNEAQ. Trimming left V 3 bases short and J 3 bases short, with 20 bases between. The CDR3 bases are TGTGCCAGCAGCTTCTCGTTCCGTCCACCGAGGGACACCGGGGAGCTGTTTTTT. Its translation: CASSFSFRPPRDTGELFF.

The chain employs TRBV12-3 or TRBV12-4 and TRBJ2-6; 15 bases agree with TRBD2. J gave up 3 bases and V 6 bases, and 6 bases lay outside the gene matches. This CDR3 contains 18 residues. The CDR3 is CASRWTSGGAGGANVLTF. CDR3 nucleotides: TGTGCCAGCAGGTGGACTAGCGGGGGGGCTGGTGGGGCCAACGTCCTGACTTTC.

The chain employs TRBV5-1 and TRBJ1-2, with a weak D call TRBD1 (5 bases). The CDR3 loop spans 15 amino acids. V was trimmed by 3 bases and J by 4 bases, leaving 16 bases between them. From germline, CDR1 is SGHRS and CDR2 YFSETQ. The chain's CDR3 is CASSSGAGSSYGYTF. As DNA, the CDR3 is TGCGCCAGCAGCTCCGGGGCTGGGTCCAGCTATGGCTACACCTTC. The whole variable domain, filled in from reference TRBV5-1 and TRBJ1-2, reads KAGVTQTPRYLIKTRGQQVTLSCSPISGHRSVSWYQQTPGQGLQFLFEYFSETQRNKGNFPGRFSGRQFSNSRSEMNVSTLELGDSALYLCASSSGAGSSYGYTFGSGTRLTVV.

This clonotype was picked up a small number of times. The chain employs TRBV7-2 and TRBJ2-2; D ambiguous. Trimming shortened V by 0 bases and J by 5 bases, and 13 bases separated the two germline ends. This CDR3 spans 16 amino acids. CDR1 and CDR2 from the germline V gene are SGHTA and FQGNSA. The CDR3 sequence is CASSLAPWLGTGELFF. DNA for the CDR3: TGTGCCAGCAGCTTAGCGCCCTGGCTGGGGACCGGGGAGCTGTTTTTT.

The V and J genes are TRBV4-1 and TRBJ2-4, with 11 bases lining up with TRBD1. Germline values: CDR1 MGHRA, CDR2 YSYEKL. The CDR3 has 14 residues. The J segment lost 9 bases and the V segment lost 3 bases, leaving 4 bases of the junction unmatched. DNA for the CDR3: TGCGCCAGCAGCCATCCGGGACAGGGGGGCATTCAGTACTTC. Translating it yields CASSHPGQGGIQYF.

The V and J genes are TRBV7-8 and TRBJ2-4; possibly TRBD2 for D (6 bases). V was clipped by 5 bases and J by 0 bases, with 20 bases between them. The germline gives CDR1 SGHVS, CDR2 FQNEAQ. CDR3 length equals 18 residues. CDR3 in amino acids: CASSHPGSGTVAKNIQYF. CDR3 nucleotide sequence: TGTGCCAGCAGCCACCCAGGGTCGGGGACTGTAGCCAAAAACATTCAGTACTTC.